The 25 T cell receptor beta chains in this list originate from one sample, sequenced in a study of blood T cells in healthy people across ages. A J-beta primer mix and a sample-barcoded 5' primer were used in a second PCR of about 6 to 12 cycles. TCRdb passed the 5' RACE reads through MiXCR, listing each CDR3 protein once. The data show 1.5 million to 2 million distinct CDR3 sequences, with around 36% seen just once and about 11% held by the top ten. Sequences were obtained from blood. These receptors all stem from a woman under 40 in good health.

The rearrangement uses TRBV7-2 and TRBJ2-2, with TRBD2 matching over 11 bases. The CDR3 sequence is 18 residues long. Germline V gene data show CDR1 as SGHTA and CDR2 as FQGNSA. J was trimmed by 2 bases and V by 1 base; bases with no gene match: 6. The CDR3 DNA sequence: TGTGCCAGCAGCTTAGGACTAGCGGGATCCAGAAACACCGGGGAGCTGTTTTTT. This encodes CASSLGLAGSRNTGELFF.

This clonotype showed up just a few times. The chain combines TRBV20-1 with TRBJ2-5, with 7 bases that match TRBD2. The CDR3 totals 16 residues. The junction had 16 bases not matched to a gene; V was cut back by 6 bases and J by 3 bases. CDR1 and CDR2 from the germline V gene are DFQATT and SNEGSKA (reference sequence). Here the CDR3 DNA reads TGCAGTGCCACCCCGGGGGGAGGTGTTGAAGAAGAGACCCAGTACTTC. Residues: CSATPGGGVEEETQYF.

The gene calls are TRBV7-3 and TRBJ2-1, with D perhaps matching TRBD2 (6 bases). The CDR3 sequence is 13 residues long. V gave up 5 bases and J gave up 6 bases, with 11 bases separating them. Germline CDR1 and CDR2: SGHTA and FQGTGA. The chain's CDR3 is CASSRVGGNEQFF. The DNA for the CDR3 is TGTGCCAGCAGCCGGGTCGGGGGCAATGAGCAGTTCTTC.

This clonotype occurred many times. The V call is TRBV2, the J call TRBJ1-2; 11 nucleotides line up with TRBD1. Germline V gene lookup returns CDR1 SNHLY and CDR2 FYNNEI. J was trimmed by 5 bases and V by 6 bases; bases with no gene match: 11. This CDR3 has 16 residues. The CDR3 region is CASSLSPGTGGYGYTF. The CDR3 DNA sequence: TGTGCCAGCAGCCTTTCCCCCGGGACAGGGGGGTATGGCTACACCTTC.

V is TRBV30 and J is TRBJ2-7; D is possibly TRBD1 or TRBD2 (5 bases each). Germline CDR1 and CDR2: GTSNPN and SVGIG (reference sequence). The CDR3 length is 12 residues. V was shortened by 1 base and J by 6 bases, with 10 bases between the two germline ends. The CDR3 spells CAWSGGTSEQYF. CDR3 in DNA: TGTGCCTGGAGTGGAGGGACGTCCGAGCAGTACTTC. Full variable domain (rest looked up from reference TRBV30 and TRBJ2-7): SQTIHQWPATLVQPVGSPLSLECTVEGTSNPNLYWYRQAAGRGLQLLFYSVGIGQISSEVPQNLSASRPQDRQFILSSKKLLLSDSGFYLCAWSGGTSEQYFGPGTRLTVT.

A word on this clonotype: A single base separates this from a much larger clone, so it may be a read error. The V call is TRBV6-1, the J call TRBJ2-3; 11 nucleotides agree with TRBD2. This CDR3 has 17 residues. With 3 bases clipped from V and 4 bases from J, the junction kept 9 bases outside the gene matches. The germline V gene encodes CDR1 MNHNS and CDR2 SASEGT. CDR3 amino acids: CASSEGLAVGPADTQYF. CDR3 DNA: TGTGCCAGCAGTGAGGGACTAGCGGTGGGTCCGGCAGATACGCAGTATTTT.

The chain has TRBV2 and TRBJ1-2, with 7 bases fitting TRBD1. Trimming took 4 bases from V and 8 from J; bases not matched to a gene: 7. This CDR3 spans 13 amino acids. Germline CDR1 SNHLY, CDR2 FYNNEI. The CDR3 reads CASSGMNRGGYTF. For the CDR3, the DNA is TGTGCCAGCAGTGGGATGAACAGGGGCGGCTACACCTTC.

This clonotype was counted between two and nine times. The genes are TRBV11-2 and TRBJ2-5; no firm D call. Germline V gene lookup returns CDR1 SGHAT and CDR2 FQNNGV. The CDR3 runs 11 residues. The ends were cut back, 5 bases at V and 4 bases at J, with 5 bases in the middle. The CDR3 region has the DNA TGTGCCAGCAGCGCCGCAGAGACCCAGTACTTC. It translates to CASSAAETQYF.

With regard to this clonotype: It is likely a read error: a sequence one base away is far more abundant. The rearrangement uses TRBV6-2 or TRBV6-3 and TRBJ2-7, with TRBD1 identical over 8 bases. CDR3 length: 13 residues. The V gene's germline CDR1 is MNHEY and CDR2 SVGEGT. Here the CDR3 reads CAGSRTGTYEQYF. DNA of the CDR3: TGTGCCGGCAGTCGGACAGGGACCTACGAGCAGTACTTC.

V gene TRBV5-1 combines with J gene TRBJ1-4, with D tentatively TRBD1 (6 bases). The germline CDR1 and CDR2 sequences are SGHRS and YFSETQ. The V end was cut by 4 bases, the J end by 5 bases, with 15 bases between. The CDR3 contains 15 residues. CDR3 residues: CASSTQGWTNEKLFF. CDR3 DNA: TGCGCCAGCAGCACACAGGGATGGACCAATGAAAAACTGTTTTTT.

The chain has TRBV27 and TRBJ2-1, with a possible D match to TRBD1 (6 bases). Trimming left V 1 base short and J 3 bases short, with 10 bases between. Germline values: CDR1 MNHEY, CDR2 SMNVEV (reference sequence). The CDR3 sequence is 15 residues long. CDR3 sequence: CASSLYPTGYNEQFF. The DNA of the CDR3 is TGTGCCAGCAGTTTATATCCGACAGGCTACAATGAGCAGTTCTTC.

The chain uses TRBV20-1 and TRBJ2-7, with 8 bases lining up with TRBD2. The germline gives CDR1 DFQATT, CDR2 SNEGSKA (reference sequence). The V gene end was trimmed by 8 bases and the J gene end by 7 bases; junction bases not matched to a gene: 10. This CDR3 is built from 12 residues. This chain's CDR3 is CSLSRAGGEQYF. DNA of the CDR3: TGCAGTTTATCACGGGCGGGAGGTGAGCAGTACTTC.

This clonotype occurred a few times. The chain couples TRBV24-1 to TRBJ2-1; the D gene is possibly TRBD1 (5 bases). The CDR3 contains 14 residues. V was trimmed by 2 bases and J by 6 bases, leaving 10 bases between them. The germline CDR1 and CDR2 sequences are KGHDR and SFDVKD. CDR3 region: CATSDSGLGNEQFF. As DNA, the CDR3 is TGTGCCACCAGTGATTCAGGGTTAGGCAATGAGCAGTTCTTC.

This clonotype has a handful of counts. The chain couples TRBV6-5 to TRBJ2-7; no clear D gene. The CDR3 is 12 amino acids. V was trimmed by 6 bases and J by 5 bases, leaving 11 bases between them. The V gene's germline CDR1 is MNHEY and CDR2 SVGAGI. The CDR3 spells CASRSSGHEQYF. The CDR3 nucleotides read TGTGCCAGCAGGTCCTCAGGACACGAGCAGTACTTC.

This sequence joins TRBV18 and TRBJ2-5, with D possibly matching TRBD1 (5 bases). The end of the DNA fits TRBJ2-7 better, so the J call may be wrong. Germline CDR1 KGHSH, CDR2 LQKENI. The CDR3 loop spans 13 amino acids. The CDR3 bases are TGTGCCAGCTCCGGCTCAGGGTCGGACGAGCAGTACTTC. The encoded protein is CASSGSGSDEQYF.

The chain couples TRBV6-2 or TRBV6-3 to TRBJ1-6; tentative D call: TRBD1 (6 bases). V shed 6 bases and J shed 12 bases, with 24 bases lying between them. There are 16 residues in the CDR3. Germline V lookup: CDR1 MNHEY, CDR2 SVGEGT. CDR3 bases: TGTGCCAGCAGCCCCCTACTAGGGACACTTCGAGGACCCCTCCACTTT. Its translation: CASSPLLGTLRGPLHF.

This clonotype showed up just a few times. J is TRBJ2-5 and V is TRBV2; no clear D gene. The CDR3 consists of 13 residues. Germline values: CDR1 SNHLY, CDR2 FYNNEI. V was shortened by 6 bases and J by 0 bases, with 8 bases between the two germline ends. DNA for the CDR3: TGTGCCAGCAGGGCTACGTACCAAGAGACCCAGTACTTC. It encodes CASRATYQETQYF.

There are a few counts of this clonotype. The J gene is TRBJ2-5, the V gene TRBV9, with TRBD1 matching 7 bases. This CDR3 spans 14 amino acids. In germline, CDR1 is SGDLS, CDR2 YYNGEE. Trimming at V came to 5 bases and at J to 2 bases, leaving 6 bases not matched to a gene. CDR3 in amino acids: CASSAPGGQETQYF. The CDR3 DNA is TGTGCCAGCAGTGCCCCAGGGGGACAAGAGACCCAGTACTTC.

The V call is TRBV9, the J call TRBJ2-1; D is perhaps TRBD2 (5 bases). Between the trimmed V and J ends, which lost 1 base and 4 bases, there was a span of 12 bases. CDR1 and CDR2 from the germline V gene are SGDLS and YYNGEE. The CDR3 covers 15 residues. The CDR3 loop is CASSVSRDLYNEQFF. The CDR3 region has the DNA TGTGCCAGCAGCGTATCCCGGGATTTGTACAATGAGCAGTTCTTC.

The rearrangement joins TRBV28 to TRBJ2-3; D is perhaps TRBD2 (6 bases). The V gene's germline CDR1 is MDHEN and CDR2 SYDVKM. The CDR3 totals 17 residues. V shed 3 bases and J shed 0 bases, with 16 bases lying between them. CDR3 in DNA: TGTGCCAGCAGTTTTCGGGGGAGCGGCTCTAGCACAGATACGCAGTATTTT. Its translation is CASSFRGSGSSTDTQYF.

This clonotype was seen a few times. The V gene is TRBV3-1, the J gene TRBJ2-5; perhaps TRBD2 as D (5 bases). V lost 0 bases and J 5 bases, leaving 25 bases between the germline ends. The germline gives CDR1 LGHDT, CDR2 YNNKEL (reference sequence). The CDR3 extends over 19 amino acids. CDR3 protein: CASSQDRGGGGTFQETQYF. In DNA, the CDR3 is TGTGCCAGCAGCCAAGACCGTGGAGGTGGTGGAACCTTTCAGGAGACCCAGTACTTC.

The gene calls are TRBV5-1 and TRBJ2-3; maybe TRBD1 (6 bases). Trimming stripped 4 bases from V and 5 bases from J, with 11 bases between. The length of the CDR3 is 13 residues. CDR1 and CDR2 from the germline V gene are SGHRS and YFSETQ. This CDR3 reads CASSPGVKDTQYF. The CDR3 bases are TGCGCCAGCAGCCCAGGGGTCAAAGATACGCAGTATTTT.

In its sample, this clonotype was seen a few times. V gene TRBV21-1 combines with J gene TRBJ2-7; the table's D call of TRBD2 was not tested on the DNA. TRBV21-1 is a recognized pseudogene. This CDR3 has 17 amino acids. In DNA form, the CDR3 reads TGTGCCAGCAGCAAAGTAAGGTGGACTAGGTGGGTTTACGAGCAGTACTTC. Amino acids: CASSKVRWTRWVYEQYF.

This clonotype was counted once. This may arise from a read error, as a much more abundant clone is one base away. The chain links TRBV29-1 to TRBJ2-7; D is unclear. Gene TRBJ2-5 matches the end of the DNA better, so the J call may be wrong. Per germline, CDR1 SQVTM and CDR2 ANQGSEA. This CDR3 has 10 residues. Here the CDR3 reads CSVSLETQYF. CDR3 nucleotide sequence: TGCAGCGTCAGTTTGGAGACCCAGTACTTC.

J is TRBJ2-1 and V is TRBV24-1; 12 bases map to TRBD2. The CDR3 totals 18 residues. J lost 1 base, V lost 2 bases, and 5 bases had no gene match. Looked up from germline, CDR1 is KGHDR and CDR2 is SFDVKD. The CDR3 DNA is TGTGCCACCAGTGATTCGATGACTAGCGGGAGTTCCTACAATGAGCAGTTCTTC. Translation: CATSDSMTSGSSYNEQFF.